This is a list of T cell receptor beta chains from one sample in a study of beta chain features in type 1 diabetes. The repertoire was sequenced with immunoSEQ multiplex PCR; TCRdb's copy has only in-frame clones and lacks some. The sample comprises roughly 400,000 clones, about 15% of which are singletons, and about 0.018% rests with the top ten. Sequenced input: naive CD4+ T cells from blood. These receptors were taken from a woman under 30 in good health. Both conserved end residues are part of each CDR3. A D gene is named only where the DNA matches it firmly. Some rows mark clone size as missing; the rest say once, few, many or name a class of expanded clone.

size,V,D,J,DNA,CDR3
few,TRBV28,-,TRBJ1-3,TGTGCCAGTAGACGAGTCGGAGACACCATATATTTT,CASRRVGDTIYF
-,TRBV29-1,-,TRBJ2-1,TGCAGCGTTGTTAGAACAGCACCCGGCTCCTACAATGAGCAGTTCTTC,CSVVRTAPGSYNEQFF
-,TRBV19,TRBD1,TRBJ1-5,TGTGCCAGTAACGTGGCAGGGACAGGCTATCAGCCCCAGCATTTT,CASNVAGTGYQPQHF
few,TRBV14,-,TRBJ2-2,TGTGCCAGCAGCCAAGGTTTCGCGAACACCGGGGAGCTGTTTTTT,CASSQGFANTGELFF
-,TRBV14,-,TRBJ2-7,TGTGCCAGCAGCCAGCGAACAGGATCGGTCTACGAGCAGTACTTC,CASSQRTGSVYEQYF
-,TRBV30,TRBD1,TRBJ2-7,TGTGCCTGGATGTGGGACAGGGGACGGAGCGAGCAGTACTTC,CAWMWDRGRSEQYF
few,TRBV28,TRBD2,TRBJ2-5,TGTGCCAGCAGTCTCCCCGGGACTAGCGGGAGGGCCCGTTTGTACTTC,CASSLPGTSGRARLYF
few,TRBV19,-,TRBJ2-5,TGTGCCAGTAGTAAGGTCCAGGCCAGAGGGGAGACCCAGTACTTC,CASSKVQARGETQYF
-,TRBV16,TRBD1,TRBJ1-1,TGTGCCAGCAGCCAAAGGACAGGGGATGGAAACACTGAAGCTTTCTTT,CASSQRTGDGNTEAFF
-,TRBV29-1,-,TRBJ2-7,TGCAGCGTTGAACGGGGGTCCTACGAGCAGTACTTC,CSVERGSYEQYF
few,TRBV7-6,-,TRBJ2-5,TGTGCCAGCAGCCCACCCCTCCCGGGGGAGACCCAGTACTTC,CASSPPLPGETQYF
few,TRBV28,-,TRBJ1-1,TGTGCCAGGACTATGAACACTGAAGCTTTCTTT,CARTMNTEAFF
-,TRBV19,TRBD1,TRBJ2-5,TGTGCCAGTAGTGCCTGGACAGGGGACGAGACCCAGTACTTC,CASSAWTGDETQYF
few,TRBV7-2,TRBD1,TRBJ2-1,TGTGCCAGCAGCTTCCGACAGGGCCAGTTCTTC,CASSFRQGQFF
-,TRBV28,-,TRBJ1-5,TGTGCCAGCAGTTTATCACAACAAACTCAGCCCCAGCATTTT,CASSLSQQTQPQHF
few,TRBV5-4,-,TRBJ1-2,TGTGCCAGCAGCTTAGGGGGGGCTAAGAACGGGCTGGTCTACACCTTC,CASSLGGAKNGLVYTF
-,TRBV28,TRBD1,TRBJ1-1,TGTGCCAGCAGCCTCACCGCTCGCCGGGACAGGAACACTGAAGCTTTCTTT,CASSLTARRDRNTEAFF
once,TRBV9,-,TRBJ2-7,TGTGCCAGCAGCGTAGAGCCACTAGTGGGCTACGAGCAGTACTTC,CASSVEPLVGYEQYF
-,TRBV7-9,-,TRBJ2-3,TGTGCCAGCAGCTTAGCGGCGGGCCGGGATACGCAGTATTTT,CASSLAAGRDTQYF
-,TRBV19,-,TRBJ1-2,TGTGCCAGTAGTATGCCGGGACACCTTAACTATGGCTACACCTTC,CASSMPGHLNYGYTF
-,TRBV28,TRBD1,TRBJ2-1,TGTGCCAGCAGCACTACAGGGGCCGGGAACAATGAGCAGTTCTTC,CASSTTGAGNNEQFF
few,TRBV5-6,-,TRBJ1-5,TGTGCCAGCAGCGCTTTTGGGGCCGGATATCAGCCCCAGCATTTT,CASSAFGAGYQPQHF
few,TRBV11-1,-,TRBJ2-1,TGTGCCAGCAGCCCACCGCCGCGTCCTGTTTCCTACAATGAGCAGTTCTTC,CASSPPPRPVSYNEQFF
-,TRBV19,TRBD2,TRBJ2-3,TGTGCCAGCGGGACTAGGAGCACAGATACGCAGTATTTT,CASGTRSTDTQYF
-,TRBV27,-,TRBJ1-5,TGTGCCAGCAGTCGACAGGCCCATAATCAGCCCCAGCATTTT,CASSRQAHNQPQHF
-,TRBV18,-,TRBJ1-2,TGTGCCAGCTCACCACCGGCTCTCAGGGATGGCTACACCTTC,CASSPPALRDGYTF